This T cell receptor (beta chain) was retrieved from a study of blood T cell repertoires in COVID-19. Participant ages covered about 18 to 95 years across approximately 25 US areas. Individuals in the exposed group had encountered a COVID-19 case within 2 weeks preceding study entry. There are 13 residues in the CDR3. The germline gives CDR1 SEHNR, CDR2 FQNEAQ (reference sequence). The trim removed 8 bases at V and 8 bases at J, leaving 8 bases unmatched. In the authors' methods: Amplification of reference gene primers provided the estimated nucleated cell counts. Produced via immunoSEQ multiplex PCR; TCRdb's table is partial and in-frame only. V and J calls and clone size follow that table, whereas D and trimming were derived from the DNA. The sample lists about 270,000 clones, approximately 89% occurring once.

The chain combines TRBV7-9 with TRBJ1-4; 7 positions match TRBD1. What was sequenced was PBMCs or T cells enriched from blood (not recorded which). This clonotype was obtained from a man in his forties or fifties who had been exposed to COVID-19. Here the CDR3 reads CASDWDSEEKLFF. The CDR3 nucleotides read TGTGCCAGCGACTGGGACAGTGAGGAAAAACTGTTTTTT.